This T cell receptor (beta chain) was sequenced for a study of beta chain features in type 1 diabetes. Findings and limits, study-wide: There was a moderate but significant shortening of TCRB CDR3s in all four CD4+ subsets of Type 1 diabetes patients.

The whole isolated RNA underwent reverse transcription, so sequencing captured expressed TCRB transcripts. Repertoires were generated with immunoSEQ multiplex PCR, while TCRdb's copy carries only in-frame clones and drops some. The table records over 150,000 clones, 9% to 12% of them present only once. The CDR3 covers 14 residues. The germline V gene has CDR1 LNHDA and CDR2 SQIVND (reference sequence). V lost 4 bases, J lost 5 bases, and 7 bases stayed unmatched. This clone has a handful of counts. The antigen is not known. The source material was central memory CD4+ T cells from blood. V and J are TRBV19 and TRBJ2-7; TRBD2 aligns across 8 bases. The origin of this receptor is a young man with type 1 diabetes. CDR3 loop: CASSNSGTRDEQYF. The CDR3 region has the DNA TGTGCCAGTAGTAACAGCGGGACTAGGGACGAGCAGTACTTC.